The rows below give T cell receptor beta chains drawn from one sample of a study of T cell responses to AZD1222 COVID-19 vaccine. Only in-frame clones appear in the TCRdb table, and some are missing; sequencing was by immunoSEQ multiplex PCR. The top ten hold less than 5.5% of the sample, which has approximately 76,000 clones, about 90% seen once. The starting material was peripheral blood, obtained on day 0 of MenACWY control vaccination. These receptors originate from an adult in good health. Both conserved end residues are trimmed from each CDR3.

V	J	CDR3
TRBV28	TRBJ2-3	ASSLSSAGGDTDTQY
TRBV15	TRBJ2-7	ATSRDRVSDEQY
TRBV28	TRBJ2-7	ASTLGTTYEQY
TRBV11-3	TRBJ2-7	ASSVGRDAEQY
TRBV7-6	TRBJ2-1	ASSLEVGNSDDEQF
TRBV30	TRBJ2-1	AWSDTAGGNKF
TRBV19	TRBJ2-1	ASSVRTSRDEQF
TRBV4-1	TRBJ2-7	ASSHMDSPYEQY
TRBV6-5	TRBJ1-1	ASTESGGMNTEAF
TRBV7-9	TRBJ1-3	ASSPGRFGNTIY
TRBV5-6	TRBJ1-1	ASSYTDRDTEAF
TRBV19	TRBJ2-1	ASSHGTSGSEQF
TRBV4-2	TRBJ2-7	ASSQEGLTLSYEQY
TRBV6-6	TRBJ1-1	ASSQAGNTEAF
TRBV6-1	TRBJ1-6	ASTRGNNSPLH
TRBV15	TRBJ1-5	ATSRDRGGQPQH
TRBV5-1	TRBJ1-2	ASRRLTGGTRDGYT
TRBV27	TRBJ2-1	ASSSNRINEQF
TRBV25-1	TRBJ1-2	ASSELGWIYGYT
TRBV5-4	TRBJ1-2	ATPGGEGGYT
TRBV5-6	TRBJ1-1	ASSGWVGVTNTEAF
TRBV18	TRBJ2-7	ASSSGAGYEQY
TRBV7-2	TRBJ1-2	ASSLQPGTGGTDGYT
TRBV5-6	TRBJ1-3	ASARDSRSGNTIY
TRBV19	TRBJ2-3	ANIGASGYTDTQY
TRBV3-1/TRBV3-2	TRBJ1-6	ASRRDNSPLH
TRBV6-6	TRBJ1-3	ASSRIIGTGRVGNTIY
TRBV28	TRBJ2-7	ASRPQWEQY
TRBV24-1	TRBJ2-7	ATSWNGRGPPLSYEQY
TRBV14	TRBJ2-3	ASSQDLYGSRQY
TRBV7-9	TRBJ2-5	ASSLAREQETQY
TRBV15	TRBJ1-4	ATSSRGRVVEKLF
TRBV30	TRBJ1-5	AWGRAASNQPQH
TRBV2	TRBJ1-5	ASSGNYQPQH
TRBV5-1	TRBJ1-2	ASSLGDSYGYT
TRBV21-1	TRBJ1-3	ATKRQGAAGNTIY
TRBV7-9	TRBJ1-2	ASSLGGFRDGYT
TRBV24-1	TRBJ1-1	ATSATGGNRAF
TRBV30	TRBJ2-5	ARGGGPETQY
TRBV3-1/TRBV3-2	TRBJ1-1	ASSLTGVNTEAF
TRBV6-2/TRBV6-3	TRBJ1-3	ASSGISGNTIY
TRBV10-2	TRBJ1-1	ASSPFENTEAF
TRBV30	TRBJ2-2	AWSFPSPNTGELF
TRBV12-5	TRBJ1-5	ASGLVQGDFRGGQPQH
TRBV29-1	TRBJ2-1	SVGGGRINNEQF
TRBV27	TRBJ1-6	ASSYRGRGNSPLH
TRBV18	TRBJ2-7	ASSPPGSLSYEQY
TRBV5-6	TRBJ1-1	ASSLDRWDRVDAF
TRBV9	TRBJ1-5	ASSVNMDGNQPQH
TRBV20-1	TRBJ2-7	SAVDSYEQY
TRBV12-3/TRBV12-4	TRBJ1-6	ASRVQNSPLH
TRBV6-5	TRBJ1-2	ASSFLTGWFGYT
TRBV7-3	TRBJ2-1	ASSQTGGVDEQF